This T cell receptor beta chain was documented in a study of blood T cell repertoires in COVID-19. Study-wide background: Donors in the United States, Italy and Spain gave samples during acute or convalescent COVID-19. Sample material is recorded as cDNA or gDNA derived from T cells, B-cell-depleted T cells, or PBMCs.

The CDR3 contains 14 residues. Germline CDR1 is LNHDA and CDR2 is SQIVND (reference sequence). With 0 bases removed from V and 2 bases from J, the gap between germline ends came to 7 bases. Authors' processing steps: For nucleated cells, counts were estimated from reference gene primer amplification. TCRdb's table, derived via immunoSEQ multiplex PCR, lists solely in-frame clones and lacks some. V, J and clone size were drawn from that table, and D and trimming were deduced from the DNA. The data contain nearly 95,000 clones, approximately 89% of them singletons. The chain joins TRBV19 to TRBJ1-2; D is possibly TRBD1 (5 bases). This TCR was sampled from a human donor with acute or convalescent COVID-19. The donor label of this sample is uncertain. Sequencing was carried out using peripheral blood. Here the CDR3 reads CASSIERGNYGYTF. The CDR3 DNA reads TGTGCCAGTAGTATAGAACGGGGGAACTATGGCTACACCTTC.